This entry lists 24 T cell receptor beta chains sequenced from one sample in a study of identical twins. TCRdb itself ran the 5' RACE reads through MiXCR, one entry per CDR3 protein. The table lists 400,000 or so distinct CDR3 sequences, about 9% of them singletons. The sample comprised naive T cells sorted from blood. All receptors derive from a woman in her 50s in good health.

This clonotype was picked up a small number of times. The V call is TRBV18, the J call TRBJ1-1; a weak D match, TRBD1 (6 bases). V lost 1 base to trimming and J lost 7 bases, with 16 bases between them. The CDR3 has 15 amino acids. Germline CDR1 is KGHSH and CDR2 is LQKENI. This chain's CDR3 is CASSPLRQADNEAFF. The CDR3 nucleotides read TGTGCCAGCTCACCACTCAGACAGGCAGACAATGAAGCTTTCTTT.

This clonotype came up many times. V is TRBV21-1 and J is TRBJ1-5; the table's D gene call, TRBD1, was not cross checked with the DNA. TRBV21-1 is annotated as a pseudogene. The length of the CDR3 is 15 residues. The CDR3 bases are TGTGCCAGCAGCAAAGCCAGGGGGCGGTTTCAGCCCCAGCATTTT. This translates into CASSKARGRFQPQHF.

The V and J genes are TRBV14 and TRBJ2-7; TRBD1 agrees at 8 bases. The CDR3 spans 14 residues. V gave up 3 bases and J gave up 4 bases; unmatched junction bases: 5. Germline loops: CDR1 SGHDN, CDR2 FVKESK. The CDR3 loop is CASSHVDREYEQYV. CDR3 DNA sequence: TGTGCCAGCAGCCATGTGGACAGGGAGTACGAGCAGTACGTC.

This clonotype was seen only a few times. CDR3 sequence: CASSAGGPGETQYF. For the CDR3, the DNA is TGTGCCAGCAGCGCGGGAGGTCCAGGGGAGACCCAGTACTTC. The chain employs TRBV5-5 and TRBJ2-5; 8 nucleotides agree with TRBD2. The CDR3 has 14 amino acids. The germline gives CDR1 SGHKS, CDR2 YYEKEE (reference sequence). Trimming removed 4 bases from V and 5 bases from J; junction bases left unmatched: 7.

The V call is TRBV7-6, the J call TRBJ2-2; D is uncertain. The CDR3 extends over 12 amino acids. CDR1 and CDR2 from the germline V gene are SGHVS and FNYEAQ. V lost 5 bases to trimming and J lost 4 bases, with 5 bases between them. The CDR3 DNA follows: TGTGCCAGCAGCCATCGCACCGGGGAGCTGTTTTTT. Its translation is CASSHRTGELFF.

This clonotype has ten or more counts. The V call is TRBV9, the J call TRBJ2-3; D uncertain. The germline V and J ends were trimmed by 4 bases and 4 bases, with 13 bases remaining between them. Germline CDR1 reads SGDLS; CDR2 reads YYNGEE. The CDR3 is made up of 14 amino acids. CDR3: CASSSPRLADTQYF. The CDR3 bases are TGTGCCAGCAGCTCTCCCAGGTTGGCAGATACGCAGTATTTT.

In this sample, this clonotype turned up a few times. This sequence joins TRBV6-5 and TRBJ1-5, with D hard to call. V was trimmed by 4 bases and J by 5 bases, leaving 9 bases between them. This CDR3 spans 13 amino acids. Germline V lookup: CDR1 MNHEY, CDR2 SVGAGI. The CDR3 DNA is TGTGCCAGCAGTTTTCAGGCATATCAGCCCCAGCATTTT. This encodes CASSFQAYQPQHF.

The chain recombines TRBV24-1 with TRBJ2-1; 7 nucleotides line up with TRBD1. V gave up 3 bases and J gave up 4 bases; unmatched junction bases: 8. Germline CDR1 is KGHDR and CDR2 is SFDVKD. The CDR3 has 16 residues. The CDR3 DNA follows: TGTGCCACCAGTGATCCCCGCACAGGGGTTTACAATGAGCAGTTCTTC. This gives the protein CATSDPRTGVYNEQFF.

Remarks on this clonotype: Here the CDR3 omits its conserved ending phenylalanine or tryptophan, so a read error is the likely source. CDR3 DNA: TGTGCCAGCAGCTTAGACACTAGAGCGGGAGAGGAAGAGACCCAGTACTAC. It encodes CASSLDTRAGEEETQYY. The V call is TRBV11-2, the J call TRBJ2-5; 8 nucleotides match TRBD2. The CDR3 spans 17 residues. V gave up 0 bases and J gave up 3 bases; unmatched junction bases: 9. Germline V lookup: CDR1 SGHAT, CDR2 FQNNGV.

This clonotype was counted between two and nine times. V is TRBV6-1 and J is TRBJ2-2, with 9 bases matching TRBD1. The CDR3 is 14 amino acids. The germline CDR1 and CDR2 sequences are MNHNS and SASEGT. The trim removed 8 bases at V and 5 bases at J, leaving 6 bases unmatched. This CDR3 is CASGQGRDTGELFF. CDR3 DNA: TGTGCCAGCGGACAGGGGAGGGATACCGGGGAGCTGTTTTTT.

The table lists this clonotype with a few counts. The gene calls are TRBV4-1 and TRBJ2-1; 9 bases match TRBD1. This CDR3 contains 15 residues. Germline V gene data show CDR1 as MGHRA and CDR2 as YSYEKL. The V gene end was trimmed by 5 bases and the J gene end by 3 bases; junction bases not matched to a gene: 5. DNA for the CDR3: TGCGCCAGCAGCTCCCGGGACAGGGTCTACAATGAGCAGTTCTTC. It specifies CASSSRDRVYNEQFF.

The chain couples TRBV3-1 to TRBJ2-1, with 13 bases matching TRBD2. V lost 6 bases and J lost 12; bases outside the gene matches: 11. Germline CDR1 and CDR2: LGHDT and YNNKEL (reference sequence). The CDR3 has 15 residues. CDR3 in amino acids: CASRLTSGRADRQFF. CDR3 coding DNA: TGTGCCAGCAGACTTACTAGCGGGAGGGCCGATAGGCAGTTCTTC.

The rearrangement joins TRBV7-2 to TRBJ2-2; D unclear. The length of the CDR3 is 15 residues. The V and J ends lost 2 bases and 3 bases respectively, with 10 bases between them. CDR1 is SGHTA, CDR2 FQGNSA, per germline. CDR3 nucleotides: TGTGCCAGCAGCTTAATTGGGTCGGACACCGGGGAGCTGTTTTTT. This translates into CASSLIGSDTGELFF.

This clonotype has only a few counts. The V gene is TRBV7-9, the J gene TRBJ2-7; no firm D call. The CDR3 consists of 12 residues. The ends were cut back, 1 base at V and 4 bases at J, with 5 bases in the middle. Germline CDR1 SEHNR, CDR2 FQNEAQ (reference sequence). Written as DNA, the CDR3 is TGTGCCAGCAGCTTAGGCACTTACGAGCAGTACGTC. Its translation is CASSLGTYEQYV.

The rearrangement links TRBV27 to TRBJ2-2; 12 nucleotides match TRBD2. Germline V CDR1 and CDR2: MNHEY, SMNVEV (reference sequence). The CDR3 has 19 residues. J gave up 0 bases and V 7 bases, and 12 bases lay outside the gene matches. The CDR3 protein is CASNLRLAGGIPNTGELFF. The DNA of the CDR3 is TGTGCCAGCAACTTGCGCCTAGCGGGAGGGATCCCGAACACCGGGGAGCTGTTTTTT.

The chain links TRBV12-3 or TRBV12-4 to TRBJ2-1; no definite D call. CDR3 length equals 12 residues. V dropped 3 bases and J dropped 9 bases, with 9 bases sitting between them. The DNA for the CDR3 is TGTGCCAGCAGTTTCAGCGCGAGTGAGCAGTTCTTC. This sequence encodes CASSFSASEQFF.

In this sample, this clonotype turned up many times. V usage is TRBV10-2 and J usage is TRBJ2-7, with TRBD2 identical over 11 bases. The germline V gene has CDR1 WSHSY and CDR2 SAAADI. The CDR3 consists of 14 residues. V trimming: 10 bases; J trimming: 4 bases; junction bases outside the gene matches: 9. Here the CDR3 reads CATYPGTSGYEQYF. The CDR3 nucleotides read TGCGCCACTTATCCCGGGACTAGCGGTTACGAGCAGTACTTC.

DNA of the CDR3: TGTGCCAGCAATCCCGGTGGGGCCAACGTCCTGACTTTC. Its protein product is CASNPGGANVLTF. This rearrangement joins TRBV12-3 or TRBV12-4 to TRBJ2-6; D gene unclear. The V and J ends lost 7 bases and 3 bases respectively, with 7 bases between them. CDR3 size: 13 residues.

This clonotype was observed many times. This sequence joins TRBV12-3 or TRBV12-4 and TRBJ2-1, with TRBD2 matching over 7 bases. CDR3 length: 17 amino acids. The V segment lost 5 bases and the J segment 5 bases; nucleotides outside the gene matches: 15. The CDR3 DNA reads TGTGCCAGCAGTCCAACCGTACTAGCGCGGTACCACAATGAGCAGTTCTTC. It is translated as CASSPTVLARYHNEQFF.

This clonotype was found many times. The chain employs TRBV12-3 or TRBV12-4 and TRBJ2-2; D is unresolved. The V and J ends lost 5 bases and 3 bases respectively, with 4 bases between them. This CDR3 spans 12 amino acids. CDR3 sequence: CASSPYTGELFF. In DNA form, the CDR3 reads TGTGCCAGCAGTCCATACACCGGGGAGCTGTTTTTT.

The CDR3 here is CASSPGLAGIYNEQFF. CDR3 DNA sequence: TGTGCCAGCAGCCCGGGACTAGCGGGAATCTACAATGAGCAGTTCTTC. The chain employs TRBV5-6 and TRBJ2-1, with 13 bases fitting TRBD2. The CDR3 is made up of 16 amino acids. CDR1 and CDR2 (germline): SGHDT, YYEEEE. Trimming at V came to 4 bases and at J to 3 bases, leaving 4 bases not matched to a gene.

This clonotype was counted many times. The J gene is TRBJ1-2, the V gene TRBV12-3 or TRBV12-4; 9 nucleotides line up with TRBD1. CDR3 length: 14 amino acids. V gave up 6 bases and J gave up 4 bases; unmatched junction bases: 6. DNA of the CDR3: TGTGCCAGCAGCCGACAGGGGGGAGTCTATGGCTACACCTTC. Translation gives CASSRQGGVYGYTF.

This clonotype has more than one count but fewer than ten. The chain links TRBV12-3 or TRBV12-4 to TRBJ1-1; D unclear. The CDR3 totals 15 residues. Trimming left V 5 bases short and J 3 bases short, with 16 bases between. CDR3 nucleotides: TGTGCCAGCAGTGACGCGGGAATTGGGGACACTGAAGCTTTCTTT. Residues: CASSDAGIGDTEAFF.

This clonotype showed up just a few times. The gene calls are TRBV2 and TRBJ2-1; D may match TRBD1 or TRBD2 (6 bases each). The CDR3 is made up of 14 amino acids. Germline CDR1 SNHLY, CDR2 FYNNEI. Trimming took 8 bases from V and 0 from J, leaving 11 bases between them. The CDR3: CASGGLASYNEQFF. CDR3 nucleotide sequence: TGTGCCAGCGGGGGGCTGGCCTCCTACAATGAGCAGTTCTTC.